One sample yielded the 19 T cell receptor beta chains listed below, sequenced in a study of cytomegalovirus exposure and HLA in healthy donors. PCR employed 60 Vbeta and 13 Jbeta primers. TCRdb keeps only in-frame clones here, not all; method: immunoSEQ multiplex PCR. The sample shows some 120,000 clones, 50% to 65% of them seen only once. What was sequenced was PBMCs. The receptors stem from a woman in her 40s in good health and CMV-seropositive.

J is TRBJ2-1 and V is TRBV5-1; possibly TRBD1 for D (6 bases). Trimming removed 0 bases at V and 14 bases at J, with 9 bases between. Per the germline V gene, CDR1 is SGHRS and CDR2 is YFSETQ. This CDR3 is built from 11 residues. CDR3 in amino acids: CASSLGQEEFF. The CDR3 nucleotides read TGCGCCAGCAGCTTGGGACAGGAAGAGTTCTTC.

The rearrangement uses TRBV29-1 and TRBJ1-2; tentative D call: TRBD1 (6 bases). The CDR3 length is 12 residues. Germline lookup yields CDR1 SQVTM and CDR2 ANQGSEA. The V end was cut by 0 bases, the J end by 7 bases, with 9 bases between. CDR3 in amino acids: CSVEDPTGGYTF. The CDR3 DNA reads TGCAGCGTTGAAGATCCGACAGGTGGCTACACCTTC.

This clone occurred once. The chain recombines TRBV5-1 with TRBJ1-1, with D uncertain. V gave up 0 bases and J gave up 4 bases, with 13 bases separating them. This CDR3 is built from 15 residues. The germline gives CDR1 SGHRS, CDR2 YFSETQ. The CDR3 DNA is TGCGCCAGCAGCTTGGAACAAGGGAGTCCCACTGAAGCTTTCTTT. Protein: CASSLEQGSPTEAFF.

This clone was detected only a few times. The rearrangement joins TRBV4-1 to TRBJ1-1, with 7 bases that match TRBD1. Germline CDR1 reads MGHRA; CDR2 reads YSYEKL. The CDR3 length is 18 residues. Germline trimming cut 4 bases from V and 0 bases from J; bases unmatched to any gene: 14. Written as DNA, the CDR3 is TGCGCCAGCAGCCTCTTTATCCCGCGACAGGGTATGAACACTGAAGCTTTCTTT. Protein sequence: CASSLFIPRQGMNTEAFF.

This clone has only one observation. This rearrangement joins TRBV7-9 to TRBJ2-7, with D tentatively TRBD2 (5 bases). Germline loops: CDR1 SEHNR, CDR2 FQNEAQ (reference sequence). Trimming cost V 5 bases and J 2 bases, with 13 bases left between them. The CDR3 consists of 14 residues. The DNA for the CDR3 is TGTGCCAGCAGCACATTACTAGTCCCCTACGAGCAGTACTTC. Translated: CASSTLLVPYEQYF.

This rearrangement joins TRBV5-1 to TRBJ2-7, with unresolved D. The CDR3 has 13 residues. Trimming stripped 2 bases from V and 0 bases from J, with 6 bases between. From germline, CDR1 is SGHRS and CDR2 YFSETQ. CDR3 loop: CASSFSSSYEQYF. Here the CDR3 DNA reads TGCGCCAGCAGCTTCTCGAGCTCCTACGAGCAGTACTTC.

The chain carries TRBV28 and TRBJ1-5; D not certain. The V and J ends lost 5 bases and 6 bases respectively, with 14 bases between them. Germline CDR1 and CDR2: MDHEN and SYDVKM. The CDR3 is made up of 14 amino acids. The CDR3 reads CASSPGQLSQPQHF. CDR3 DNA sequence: TGTGCCAGCAGTCCGGGTCAGCTTTCTCAGCCCCAGCATTTT.

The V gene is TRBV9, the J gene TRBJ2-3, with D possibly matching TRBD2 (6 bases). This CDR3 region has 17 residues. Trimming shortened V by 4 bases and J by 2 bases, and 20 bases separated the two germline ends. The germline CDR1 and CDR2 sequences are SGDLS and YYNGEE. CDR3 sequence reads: CASSSQVGGVYTDTQYF. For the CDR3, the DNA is TGTGCCAGCAGCTCACAGGTTGGCGGGGTATACACAGATACGCAGTATTTT.

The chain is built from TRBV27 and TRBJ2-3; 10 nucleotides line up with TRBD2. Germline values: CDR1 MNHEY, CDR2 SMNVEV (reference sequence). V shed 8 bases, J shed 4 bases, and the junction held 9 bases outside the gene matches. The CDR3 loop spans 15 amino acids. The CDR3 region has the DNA TGTGCCAGCTTTTCGCCGGGACTAGCGCCAGATACGCAGTATTTT. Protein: CASFSPGLAPDTQYF.

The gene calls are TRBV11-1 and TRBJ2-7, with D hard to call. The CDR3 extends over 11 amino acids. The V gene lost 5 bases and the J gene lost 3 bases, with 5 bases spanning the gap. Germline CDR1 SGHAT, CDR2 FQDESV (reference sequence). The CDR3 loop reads CASSPGYEQYF. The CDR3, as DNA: TGTGCCAGCAGCCCAGGCTACGAGCAGTACTTC.

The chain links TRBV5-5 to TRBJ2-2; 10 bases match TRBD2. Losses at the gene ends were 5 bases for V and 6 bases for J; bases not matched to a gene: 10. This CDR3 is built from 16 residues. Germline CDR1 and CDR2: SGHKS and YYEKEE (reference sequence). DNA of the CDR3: TGTGCCAGCAGATCTACTAGCGGGACTCATCCCGGGGAGCTGTTTTTT. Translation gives CASRSTSGTHPGELFF.

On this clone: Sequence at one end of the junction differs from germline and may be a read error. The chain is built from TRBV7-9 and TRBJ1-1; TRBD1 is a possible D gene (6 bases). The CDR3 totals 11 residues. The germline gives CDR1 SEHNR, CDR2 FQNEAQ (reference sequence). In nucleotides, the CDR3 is TGTACCAGCAGCATCCGACAGGAGGCTTTCTTT. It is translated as CTSSIRQEAFF.

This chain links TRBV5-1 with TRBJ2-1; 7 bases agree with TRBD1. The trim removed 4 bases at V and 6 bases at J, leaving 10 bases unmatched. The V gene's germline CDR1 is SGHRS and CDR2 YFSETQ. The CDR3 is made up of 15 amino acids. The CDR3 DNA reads TGCGCCAGCAGCCCAGGGGGTCCAGCCCGCAATGAGCAGTTCTTC. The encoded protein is CASSPGGPARNEQFF.

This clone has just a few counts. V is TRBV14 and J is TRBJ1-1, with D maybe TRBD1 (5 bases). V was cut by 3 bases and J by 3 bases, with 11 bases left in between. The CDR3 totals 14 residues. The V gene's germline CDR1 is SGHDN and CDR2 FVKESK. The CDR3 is CASSQDTRHTEAFF. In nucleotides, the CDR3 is TGTGCCAGCAGCCAGGACACCCGGCACACTGAAGCTTTCTTT.

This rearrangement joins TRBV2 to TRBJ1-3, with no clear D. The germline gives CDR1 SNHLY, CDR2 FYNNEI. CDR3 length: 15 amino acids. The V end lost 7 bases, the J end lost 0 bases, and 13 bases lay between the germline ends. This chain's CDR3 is CASTDLWASGNTIYF. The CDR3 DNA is TGTGCCAGCACTGACCTTTGGGCCTCTGGAAACACCATATATTTT.

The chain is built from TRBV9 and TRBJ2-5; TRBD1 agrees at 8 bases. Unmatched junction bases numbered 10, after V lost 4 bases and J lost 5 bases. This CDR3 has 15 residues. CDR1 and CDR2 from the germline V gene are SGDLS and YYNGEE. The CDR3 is CASSLGDRKAETQYF. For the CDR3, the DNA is TGTGCCAGCAGCCTAGGGGACAGGAAAGCGGAGACCCAGTACTTC.

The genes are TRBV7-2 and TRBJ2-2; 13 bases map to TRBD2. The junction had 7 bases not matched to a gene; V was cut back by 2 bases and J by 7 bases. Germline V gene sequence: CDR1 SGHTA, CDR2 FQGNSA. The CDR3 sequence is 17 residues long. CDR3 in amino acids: CASSLTGTSGTVGELFF. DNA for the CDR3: TGTGCCAGCAGCTTAACCGGGACTAGCGGGACGGTCGGGGAGCTGTTTTTT.

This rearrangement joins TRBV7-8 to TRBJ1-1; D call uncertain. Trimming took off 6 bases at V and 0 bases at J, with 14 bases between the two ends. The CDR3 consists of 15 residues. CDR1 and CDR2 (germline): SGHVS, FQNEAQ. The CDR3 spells CASRHEALMNTEAFF. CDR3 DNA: TGTGCCAGCAGACATGAGGCCCTCATGAACACTGAAGCTTTCTTT. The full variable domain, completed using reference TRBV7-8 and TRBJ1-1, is GAGVSQSPRYKVAKRGQDVALRCDPISGHVSLFWYQQALGQGPEFLTYFQNEAQLDKSGLPSDRFFAERPEGSVSTLKIQRTQQEDSAVYLCASRHEALMNTEAFFGQGTRLTVV.

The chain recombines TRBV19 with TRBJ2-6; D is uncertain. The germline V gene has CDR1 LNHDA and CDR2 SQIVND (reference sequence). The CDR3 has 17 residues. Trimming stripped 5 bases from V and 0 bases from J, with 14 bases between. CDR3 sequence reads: CASSPYQVRSGANVLTF. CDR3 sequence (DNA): TGTGCCAGTAGTCCGTACCAGGTTCGCTCTGGGGCCAACGTCCTGACTTTC.